Here is one T cell receptor (beta chain) with its context. The antigen remains undetermined. The V segment lost 6 bases and the J segment 0 bases; nucleotides outside the gene matches: 1. Germline V gene sequence: CDR1 LNHDA, CDR2 SQIVND (reference sequence). This CDR3 is built from 13 residues. The source of the sample is a study of cytomegalovirus exposure and HLA in healthy donors. The donors were part of the validation cohort, which consisted of some 120 subjects and was separate from the first cohort of 666 subjects. Study results and limitations: Many donors carried some public TCRs, although rarity characterized most TCR sequences. The authors listed approximately 150 TCR beta chains as cytomegalovirus-associated. A few CMV-associated chains proved CMV antigen-specific in vitro.

The assay was immunoSEQ multiplex PCR, and TCRdb's table has in-frame clones only and misses some. Counted here are about 130,000 clones, roughly 79% occurring once; the ten biggest clones make up less than 35%. The chain joins TRBV19 to TRBJ1-2; 7 bases match TRBD1. The sequence derives from a man aged 30 to 45 in good health and CMV-seropositive. Specimen: PBMCs. CDR3 nucleotides: TGTGCCAGTAGGGGACAGACTAACTATGGCTACACCTTC. Protein sequence: CASRGQTNYGYTF.